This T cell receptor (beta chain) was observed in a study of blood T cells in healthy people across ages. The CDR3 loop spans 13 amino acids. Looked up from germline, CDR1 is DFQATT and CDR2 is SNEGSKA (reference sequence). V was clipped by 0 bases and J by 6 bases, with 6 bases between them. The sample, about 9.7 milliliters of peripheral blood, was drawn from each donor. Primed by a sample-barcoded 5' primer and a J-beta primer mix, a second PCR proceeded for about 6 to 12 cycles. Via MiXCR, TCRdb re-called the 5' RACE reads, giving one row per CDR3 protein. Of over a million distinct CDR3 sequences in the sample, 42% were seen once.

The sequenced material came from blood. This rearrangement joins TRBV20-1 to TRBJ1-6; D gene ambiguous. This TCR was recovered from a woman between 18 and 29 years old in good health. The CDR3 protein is CSARDLLNSPLHF. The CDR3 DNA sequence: TGCAGTGCTAGAGATCTCCTTAATTCACCCCTCCACTTT.